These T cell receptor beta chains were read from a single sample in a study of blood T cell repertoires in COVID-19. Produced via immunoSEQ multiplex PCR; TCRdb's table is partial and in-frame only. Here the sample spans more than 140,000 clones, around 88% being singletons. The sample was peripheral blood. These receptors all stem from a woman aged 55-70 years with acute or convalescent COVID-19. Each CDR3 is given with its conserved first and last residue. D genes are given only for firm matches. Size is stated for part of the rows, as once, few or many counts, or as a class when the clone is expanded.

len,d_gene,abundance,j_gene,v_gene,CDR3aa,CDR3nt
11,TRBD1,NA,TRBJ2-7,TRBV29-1,CSVETTGGQYF,TGCAGCGTTGAAACGACAGGGGGGCAGTACTTC
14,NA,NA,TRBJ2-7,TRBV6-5,CASSYSGGGYEQYF,TGTGCCAGCAGTTACTCGGGGGGTGGGTACGAGCAGTACTTC
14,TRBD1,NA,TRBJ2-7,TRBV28,CASSQIDRAHEQYF,TGTGCCAGCAGTCAAATCGACAGGGCCCACGAGCAGTACTTC
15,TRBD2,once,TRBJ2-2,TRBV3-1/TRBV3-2,CASSQFSGGAGELFF,TGTGCCAGCAGCCAGTTTAGCGGGGGGGCCGGGGAGCTGTTTTTT
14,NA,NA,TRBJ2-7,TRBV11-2,CASSLGTGSYEQYF,TGTGCCAGCAGCTTAGGCACAGGGAGCTACGAGCAGTACTTC
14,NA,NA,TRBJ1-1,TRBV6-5,CASDDTPMNTEAFF,TGTGCCAGCGATGACACCCCCATGAACACTGAAGCTTTCTTT
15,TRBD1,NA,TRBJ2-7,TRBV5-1,CASSSSRDRGYEQYF,TGCGCCAGCAGCAGCAGCCGGGACAGGGGTTACGAGCAGTACTTC
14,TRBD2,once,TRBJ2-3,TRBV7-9,CASSRTSGTDTQYF,TGTGCCAGCAGTCGCACTAGCGGCACAGATACGCAGTATTTT
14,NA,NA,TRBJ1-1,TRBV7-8,CASSPSGMNTEAFF,TGTGCCAGCAGCCCCTCGGGGATGAACACTGAAGCTTTCTTT
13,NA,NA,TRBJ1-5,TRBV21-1,CASSNGGGQPQHF,TGTGCCAGCAGCAATGGGGGCGGGCAGCCCCAGCATTTT
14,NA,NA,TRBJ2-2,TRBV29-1,CSGRDFTATGELFF,TGCAGCGGGCGGGACTTTACCGCGACCGGGGAGCTGTTTTTT
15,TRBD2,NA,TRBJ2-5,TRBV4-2,CASSRPAGEGETQYF,TGTGCCAGCAGCCGACCCGCGGGGGAGGGAGAGACCCAGTACTTC
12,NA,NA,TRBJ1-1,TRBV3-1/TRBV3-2,CASSQGSREAFF,TGTGCCAGCAGCCAGGGCAGCCGGGAAGCTTTCTTT
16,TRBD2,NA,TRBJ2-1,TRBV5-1,CASSPWTSGDYNEQFF,TGCGCCAGCAGCCCGTGGACTAGCGGGGATTACAATGAGCAGTTCTTC
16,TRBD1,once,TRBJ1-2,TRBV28,CASSSLLGQGSYGYTF,TGTGCCAGCAGTTCTCTTCTAGGACAGGGATCTTATGGCTACACCTTC
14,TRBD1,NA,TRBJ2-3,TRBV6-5,CASRVHRGADTQYF,TGTGCCAGCAGGGTCCACAGGGGCGCAGATACGCAGTATTTT
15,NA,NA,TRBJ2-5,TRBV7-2,CASSPLYIGKETQYF,TGTGCCAGCAGCCCGCTTTATATTGGCAAAGAGACCCAGTACTTC
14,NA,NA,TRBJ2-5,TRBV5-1,CASSLEGAKETQYF,TGCGCCAGCAGCTTGGAAGGGGCGAAAGAGACCCAGTACTTC
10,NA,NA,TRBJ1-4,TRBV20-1,CSAAKEKLFF,TGCAGTGCAGCCAAAGAAAAACTGTTTTTT
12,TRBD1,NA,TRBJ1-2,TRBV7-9,CASSKDREGYTF,TGTGCCAGCAGCAAAGACAGGGAAGGCTACACCTTC
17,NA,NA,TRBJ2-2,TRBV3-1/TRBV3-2,CASSRPAWQVEGGELFF,TGTGCCAGCAGCCGCCCGGCCTGGCAGGTGGAGGGCGGGGAGCTGTTTTTT
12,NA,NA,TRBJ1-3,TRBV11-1,CASSPTGNTIYF,TGTGCCAGCAGCCCTACGGGGAACACCATATATTTT
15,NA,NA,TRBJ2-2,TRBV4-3,CASSRGDSNTGELFF,TGCGCCAGCAGCCGCGGGGACAGTAACACCGGGGAGCTGTTTTTT
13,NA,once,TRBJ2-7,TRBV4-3,CASSQELKDIEYF,TGCGCCAGCAGCCAAGAATTAAAGGACATAGAATACTTC
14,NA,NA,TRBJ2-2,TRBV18,CASSPTFLTGELFF,TGTGCCAGCTCACCTACCTTTCTAACCGGGGAGCTGTTTTTT
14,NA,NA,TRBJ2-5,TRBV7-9,CASSSAGVTETQYF,TGTGCCAGCAGCTCTGCAGGGGTAACTGAGACCCAGTACTTC
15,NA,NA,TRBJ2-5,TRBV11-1,CASSSPLRAQETQYF,TGTGCCAGCAGCTCCCCATTGCGGGCCCAAGAGACCCAGTACTTC
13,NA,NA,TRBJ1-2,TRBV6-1,CASSESTAYGYTF,TGTGCCAGCAGTGAATCAACAGCCTATGGCTACACCTTC
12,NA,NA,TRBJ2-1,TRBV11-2,CASSLAGYEQFF,TGTGCCAGCAGCTTAGCGGGGTATGAGCAGTTCTTC
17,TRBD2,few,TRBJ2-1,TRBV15,CATSDRGRGSSYNEQFF,TGTGCCACCAGCGACCGAGGGCGGGGGAGCTCCTACAATGAGCAGTTCTTC
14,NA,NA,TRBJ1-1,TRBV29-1,CSVDFRTVNTEAFF,TGCAGCGTTGATTTTCGGACAGTGAACACTGAAGCTTTCTTT
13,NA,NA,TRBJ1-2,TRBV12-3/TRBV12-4,CASSLTRVYGYTF,TGTGCCAGCAGTTTAACGCGGGTCTATGGCTACACCTTC
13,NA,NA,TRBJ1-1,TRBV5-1,CASSLGQDTEAFF,TGCGCCAGCAGCTTGGGACAGGACACTGAAGCTTTCTTT
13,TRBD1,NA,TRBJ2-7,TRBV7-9,CASRGTGSYEQYF,TGTGCCAGCAGAGGGACAGGGTCCTACGAGCAGTACTTC
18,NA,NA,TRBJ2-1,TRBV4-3,CASSQGTGRDISYNEQFF,TGCGCCAGCAGCCAAGGGACAGGGAGGGATATCTCCTACAATGAGCAGTTCTTC
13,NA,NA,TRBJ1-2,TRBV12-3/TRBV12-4,CASKGGRSYGYTF,TGTGCCAGCAAAGGAGGACGGAGCTATGGCTACACCTTC
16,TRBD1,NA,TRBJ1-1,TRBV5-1,CASRQGTGATSTEAFF,TGCGCCAGCAGACAAGGGACAGGGGCAACGAGCACTGAAGCTTTCTTT
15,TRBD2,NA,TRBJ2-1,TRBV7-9,CASSLAWRGGNEQFF,TGTGCCAGCAGCTTAGCTTGGCGGGGGGGGAATGAGCAGTTCTTC
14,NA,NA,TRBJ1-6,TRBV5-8,CASSFRQNNSPLHF,TGTGCCAGCAGCTTCAGACAGAATAATTCACCCCTCCACTTT
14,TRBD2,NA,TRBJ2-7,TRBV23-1,CASPQAGGNYEQYF,TGCGCCAGCCCCCAAGCGGGGGGTAATTACGAGCAGTACTTC
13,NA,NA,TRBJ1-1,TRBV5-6,CASSFSPISEAFF,TGTGCCAGCAGCTTTTCCCCTATCTCAGAAGCTTTCTTT
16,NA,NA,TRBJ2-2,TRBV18,CASSPPPQAHTGELFF,TGTGCCAGCTCACCACCGCCGCAGGCGCACACCGGGGAGCTGTTTTTT
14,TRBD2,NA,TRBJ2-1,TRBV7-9,CASNPRAGGNEQFF,TGTGCCAGCAACCCAAGAGCGGGGGGCAATGAGCAGTTCTTC
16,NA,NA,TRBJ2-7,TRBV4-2,CASSQDPRGLAYEQYF,TGTGCCAGCAGCCAAGATCCTAGGGGCCTAGCCTACGAGCAGTACTTC
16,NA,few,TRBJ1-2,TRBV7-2,CASSLAGGRGNYGYTF,TGTGCCAGCAGCTTAGCGGGCGGCAGGGGAAACTATGGCTACACCTTC
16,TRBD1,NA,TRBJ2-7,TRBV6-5,CASSYPHGTGGYEQYF,TGTGCCAGCAGTTACCCACACGGGACAGGGGGCTACGAGCAGTACTTC